The 12 T cell receptor beta chains given below trace back to one sample, sequenced in a study of CD8+ T cells in alopecia areata. Once RNA had been extracted, it was reverse transcribed into cDNA to act as the sequencing template. Measured with immunoSEQ multiplex PCR; TCRdb has only the in-frame clones, and not every one. The table shows approximately 200,000 clones, with roughly 44% occurring only once. Treatment given: oral pan-JAK inhibitor, 5-10 mg twice daily. The source was CD4+ T cells sorted from blood, collected between weeks 36 and 40, from a patient treated with tofacitinib. These receptors were obtained from a human donor with alopecia areata.

The chain uses TRBV2 and TRBJ2-1, with 11 bases identical to TRBD1. Germline V gives CDR1 SNHLY, CDR2 FYNNEI. J gave up 3 bases and V 6 bases, and 4 bases lay outside the gene matches. The length of the CDR3 is 15 residues. This CDR3 reads CASRPGQGGYNEQFF. CDR3 bases: TGTGCCAGCAGGCCGGGACAGGGGGGCTACAATGAGCAGTTCTTC. The full variable domain, its missing parts supplied by reference TRBV2 and TRBJ2-1, is EPEVTQTPSHQVTQMGQEVILRCVPISNHLYFYWYRQILGQKVEFLVSFYNNEISEKSEIFDDQFSVERPDGSNFTLKIRSTKLEDSAMYFCASRPGQGGYNEQFFGPGTRLTVL.

The chain is built from TRBV5-4 and TRBJ1-2, with 7 bases aligning to TRBD1. This CDR3 contains 17 residues. The germline gives CDR1 SGHNT, CDR2 YYREEE (reference sequence). V shed 1 base, J shed 4 bases, and the junction held 13 bases outside the gene matches. The DNA of the CDR3 is TGTGCCAGCAGCTTGATCCCGGGACAGCCTACTACCTATGGCTACACCTTC. Translating it yields CASSLIPGQPTTYGYTF. The variable domain in full, with the rest retrieved from reference TRBV5-4 and TRBJ1-2, is ETGVTQSPTHLIKTRGQQVTLRCSSQSGHNTVSWYQQALGQGPQFIFQYYREEENGRGNFPPRFSGLQFPNYSSELNVNALELDDSALYLCASSLIPGQPTTYGYTFGSGTRLTVV.

The genes are TRBV2 and TRBJ2-2; D remains ambiguous. The CDR3 consists of 14 residues. Germline loops: CDR1 SNHLY, CDR2 FYNNEI. V lost 6 bases and J lost 2, with 10 bases in between. DNA of the CDR3: TGTGCCAGCAGCTTCGCGTCCAACACCGGGGAGCTGTTTTTT. Amino acid sequence: CASSFASNTGELFF.

In DNA, the CDR3 is TGTGCCAGCAAGCCGGGACGTGACACCGGGGAGCTGTTTTTT. Amino acids: CASKPGRDTGELFF. The chain is built from TRBV2 and TRBJ2-2; D is tentatively TRBD1 or TRBD2 (5 bases each). V was pared by 7 bases and J by 3 bases, with 12 bases between. The CDR3 has 14 amino acids. Germline V lookup: CDR1 SNHLY, CDR2 FYNNEI.

The chain has TRBV29-1 and TRBJ1-1; 8 nucleotides line up with TRBD1. The trim removed 2 bases at V and 6 bases at J, leaving 11 bases unmatched. CDR1 and CDR2 from the germline V gene are SQVTM and ANQGSEA. The length of the CDR3 is 15 residues. DNA for the CDR3: TGCAGCGTTGAACAGGGGGCATCGGGGGTCGCTGAAGCTTTCTTT. This encodes CSVEQGASGVAEAFF.

The chain recombines TRBV30 with TRBJ2-3; D perhaps matches TRBD2 (6 bases). Looked up from germline, CDR1 is GTSNPN and CDR2 is SVGIG (reference sequence). Between the trimmed V and J ends, which lost 4 bases and 2 bases, there was a span of 13 bases. The length of the CDR3 is 14 residues. Here the CDR3 DNA reads TGTGCCTGGAAAGGTAGCGGCTTCACAGATACGCAGTATTTT. Encoded protein: CAWKGSGFTDTQYF. Full variable domain (missing parts from reference TRBV30 and TRBJ2-3): SQTIHQWPATLVQPVGSPLSLECTVEGTSNPNLYWYRQAAGRGLQLLFYSVGIGQISSEVPQNLSASRPQDRQFILSSKKLLLSDSGFYLCAWKGSGFTDTQYFGPGTRLTVL.

This clone has only a few counts. The chain uses TRBV6-6 and TRBJ2-7, with 7 bases aligning to TRBD2. The germline gives CDR1 MNHNY, CDR2 SVGAGI (reference sequence). This CDR3 is 15 amino acids long. With V trimmed by 4 bases and J by 2 bases, 8 bases remained unmatched. The CDR3 DNA is TGTGCCAGCAGTTTATCGCCCCGGGGGGCCTACGAGCAGTACTTC. Translation gives CASSLSPRGAYEQYF.

The V and J genes are TRBV2 and TRBJ2-3, with D unclear. Trimming removed 8 bases from V and 5 bases from J, with 11 bases in between. CDR3 length equals 12 residues. Germline CDR1 is SNHLY and CDR2 is FYNNEI. The CDR3 sequence is CASGRSQDTQYF. The CDR3 DNA reads TGTGCCAGCGGAAGGTCCCAAGATACGCAGTATTTT.

The chain recombines TRBV7-7 with TRBJ2-3, with TRBD2 matching over 12 bases. This CDR3 contains 15 residues. The trim removed 4 bases at V and 5 bases at J, leaving 4 bases unmatched. The germline CDR1 and CDR2 sequences are SSHAT and FNYEAQ (reference sequence). This CDR3 reads CASSSGLAGIDTQYF. The CDR3 region has the DNA TGTGCCAGCAGCTCAGGACTAGCGGGAATAGATACGCAGTATTTT.

The CDR3 region is CASSQLVQGLGETQYF. The CDR3 DNA follows: TGCGCCAGCAGCCAACTAGTTCAGGGGTTAGGAGAGACCCAGTACTTC. The genes are TRBV5-1 and TRBJ2-5; D is possibly TRBD1 (6 bases). Per germline, CDR1 SGHRS and CDR2 YFSETQ. The CDR3 is 16 amino acids. Trimming pared 4 bases from V and 4 bases from J, leaving 20 bases between.

V gene TRBV7-2 combines with J gene TRBJ2-1; D tentatively fits TRBD1 or TRBD2 (5 bases each). Trimming cost V 7 bases and J 9 bases, with 22 bases left between them. The CDR3 sequence is 15 residues long. Germline V gene lookup returns CDR1 SGHTA and CDR2 FQGNSA. CDR3 DNA: TGTGCCAGCACCAACAGAGACCAGGGAGCCAGTGAGCAGTTCTTC. Residues: CASTNRDQGASEQFF.

Worth noting for this clone: Other DNA variants within this sample encode the same CDR3. The CDR3 coding sequence is TGCAGCGTGCCCGGCTCGTGGGGTCGCGGCAACGAGCAGTACTTC. It specifies CSVPGSWGRGNEQYF. The gene calls are TRBV29-1 and TRBJ2-7; D gene ambiguous. This CDR3 has 15 residues. CDR1 and CDR2 (germline): SQVTM, ANQGSEA. V was cut by 6 bases and J by 5 bases, with 23 bases left in between.